Listed below are T cell receptor beta chains from one sample, sequenced in a study of blood T cell repertoires in COVID-19. Method: immunoSEQ multiplex PCR; TCRdb's copy keeps in-frame clones and lacks some. The repertoire consists of hundreds of thousands of clones, with over 75% occurring once and the leading ten covering about 2.3%. The sample consisted of peripheral blood. These receptors came from a woman aged 60-75 years with COVID-19, enrolled during active disease. Each CDR3 is given with its conserved first and last residue. The D gene is left open where the match is weak. Clone sizes are given selectively: once, few, many, or a class where the clone is expanded.

TRBD1	TRBV6-6	TRBJ1-2	few	TGTGCCAGCAGTCAAAAGGACAGGCCGAGCTATGGCTACACCTTC	CASSQKDRPSYGYTF
.	TRBV4-1	TRBJ1-5	.	TGCGCCAGCAGCCAAGATGGAGGAAGCAATCAGCCCCAGCATTTT	CASSQDGGSNQPQHF
.	TRBV29-1	TRBJ1-4	.	TGCAGCGTTGCGGCAGGTAGCGATGAAAAACTGTTTTTT	CSVAAGSDEKLFF
.	TRBV6-6	TRBJ1-3	many	TGTGCCAGCGGTATGATTTTTGTTACAGCTGGAAACACCATATATTTT	CASGMIFVTAGNTIYF
TRBD1	TRBV5-8	TRBJ1-3	.	TGTGCCAGCAGCTTAGCAGGGGGTGGAAACACCATATATTTT	CASSLAGGGNTIYF
.	TRBV5-1	TRBJ1-1	.	TGCGCCAGCAGCCAAAACGTCTTACAGGGCGGGAACACTGAAGCTTTCTTT	CASSQNVLQGGNTEAFF
.	TRBV28	TRBJ1-1	.	TGTGCCAGCGATCTCTACTCCGGACGGGGTGAAGCTTTCTTT	CASDLYSGRGEAFF
.	TRBV2	TRBJ1-3	.	TGTGCCAGCAACATTGACCCGTCAGGCGGAAACACCATATATTTT	CASNIDPSGGNTIYF
.	TRBV11-2	TRBJ2-7	.	TGTGCCAGCAGCTTAGTTCCAGTGTCAGGGGACAAGCAGTACTTC	CASSLVPVSGDKQYF
.	TRBV27	TRBJ2-5	.	TGTGCCAGCAGTTTATCGTTTGGGACTTTAGAGACCCAGTACTTC	CASSLSFGTLETQYF
.	TRBV5-1	TRBJ1-6	once	TGCGCCAGCAGCCACACAGGGAGCTCCTATAATTCACCCCTCCACTTT	CASSHTGSSYNSPLHF
.	TRBV7-6	TRBJ2-7	.	TGTGCCAGCAGCTTAGACGTGCAGTCCTACGAGCAGTACTTC	CASSLDVQSYEQYF
TRBD1	TRBV19	TRBJ2-1	.	TGTGCCAGTAACCTCGGACAGGGGGATGAGCAGTTCTTC	CASNLGQGDEQFF
.	TRBV6-5	TRBJ2-1	.	TGTGCCAGCAGTTCAATAGGGGGTAGAGGTGAGCAGTTCTTC	CASSSIGGRGEQFF
TRBD1	TRBV7-3	TRBJ1-2	.	TGTGCCAGCAGCTTAACAGGGGGCGCAGGGGGCTACACCTTC	CASSLTGGAGGYTF
.	TRBV30	TRBJ1-6	.	TGTGCCTGGAGTGTAGCCAGGGTAGTGTCACCCCTCCACTTT	CAWSVARVVSPLHF
TRBD1	TRBV28	TRBJ1-5	.	TGTGCCAGCAGTTCCACAGGGGTAGGGAATCAGCCCCAGCATTTT	CASSSTGVGNQPQHF
.	TRBV3-1/TRBV3-2	TRBJ1-2	.	TGTGCCAGCAGCCAAGATCGTTCACAGACCGGTTATGGCTACACCTTC	CASSQDRSQTGYGYTF